This TCR beta chain is from a study of monozygotic twins with inflammatory bowel disease. Overall study results and limits: Clonotype overlap with others was lower in IBD patients than in healthy twins, a difference that was greatest with disease activity. TCRbeta diversity (inverse Simpson) was lower in IBD patients than in healthy co-twins.

On this clonotype itself: Its antigen is not identified.

CDR1 and CDR2 from the germline V gene are MNHEY and SVGAGI. The CDR3 spans 13 residues. The unique tags termed UMIs, each holding a 6-nucleotide sample barcode, were added by means of template switching. From its re-call of the 5' RACE reads, TCRdb lists each CDR3 protein once, without DNA. There are about 210,000 distinct CDR3 sequences in the sample, with roughly 1.5% held by the top ten. Total RNA isolation used whole blood (no T cell sorting was performed). This clonotype was sampled from a human donor with ulcerative colitis or Crohn's disease, or a healthy co-twin of an affected twin (not recorded which). This chain links TRBV6-5 with TRBJ1-4. Sequencing input: blood. This chain's CDR3 is CASAGSIFEKLFF.